This T cell receptor (beta chain) was found in a study of T-cell memory formation after mild COVID-19. Only a few counts were recorded for this clonotype. The junction had 10 bases not matched to a gene; V was cut back by 11 bases and J by 2 bases. From germline, CDR1 is MNHNS and CDR2 SASEGT. This CDR3 region has 14 residues. TCRdb used MiXCR to reprocess the 5' RACE reads, holding one entry per CDR3 protein. The sample carries about 350,000 distinct CDR3 sequences, roughly an eighth recorded once. This TCR was recovered from a man between 18 and 29 years old who had mild COVID-19 (a few samples of this study predate the infection). Cell type and time point are not known. The sample was PBMCs or a T cell subset sorted from them (not recorded which). V is TRBV6-1 and J is TRBJ1-1; 8 bases map to TRBD1. CDR3 residues: CAGRQGSFNTEAFF. The CDR3 region has the DNA TGTGCCGGCCGACAGGGGAGCTTTAACACTGAAGCTTTCTTT.